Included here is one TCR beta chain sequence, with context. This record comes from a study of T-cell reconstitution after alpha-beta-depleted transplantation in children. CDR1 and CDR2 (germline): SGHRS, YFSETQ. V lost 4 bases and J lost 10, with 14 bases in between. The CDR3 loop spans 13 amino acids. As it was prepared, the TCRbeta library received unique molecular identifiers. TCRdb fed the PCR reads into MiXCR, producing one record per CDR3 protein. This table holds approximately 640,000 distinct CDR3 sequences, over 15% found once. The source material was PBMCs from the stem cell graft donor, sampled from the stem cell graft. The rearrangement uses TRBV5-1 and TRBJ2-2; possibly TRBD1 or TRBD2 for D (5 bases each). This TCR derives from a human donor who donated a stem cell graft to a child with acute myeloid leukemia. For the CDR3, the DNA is TGCGCCAGCAGCGCACCAGGGAGCGAGGAGCTGTTTTTT. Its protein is CASSAPGSEELFF.